This TCR beta chain was profiled in a study of post-analysis software for immune sequencing data. Study-wide points: Among multiple sclerosis patients, normalized Chao1 diversity was significantly below that of controls. Controls had lower frequencies than patients of roughly five TRBV segments, which included TRBV5-6, TRBV5-1 and TRBV20-1. Samples made in the same batch grouped tightly together by F measure.

Carried by the TCR beta cDNA libraries were unique molecular identifiers. When 1 to 10 million T cells were used, they gave approximately 450,000 cDNA molecules. MiXCR, run by TCRdb on the PCR reads, gives a single entry per CDR3 protein. The sample includes approximately 350,000 distinct CDR3 sequences, about a third of them seen just once. CDR1 SNHLY and CDR2 FYNNEI come from the germline V gene. CDR3 length: 14 amino acids. Trimming at V came to 6 bases and at J to 3 bases, leaving 6 bases not matched to a gene. This clonotype was detected a few times. Its target is unknown. The sample consisted of blood. This TCR derives from a girl aged 10-17 years with multiple sclerosis. The V and J genes are TRBV2 and TRBJ2-7; 9 bases map to TRBD1. The CDR3 DNA reads TGTGCCAGCAGGTCCGACAGGGGGGTCTACGAGCAGTACTTC. Residues: CASRSDRGVYEQYF.